These 12 T cell receptor beta chains came from one sample sequenced in a study of cytomegalovirus exposure and HLA in healthy donors. The PCR contained 60 Vbeta and 13 Jbeta primers. Sequencing used immunoSEQ multiplex PCR; TCRdb keeps in-frame clones, though not all of them. The repertoire holds roughly 80,000 clones, with about 64% as singletons. Sequenced: PBMCs. Receptors originate from a man between 25 and 39 years old in good health and CMV-seropositive.

The chain links TRBV7-8 to TRBJ2-7; 11 bases are shared with TRBD2. The CDR3 has 14 residues. CDR1 is SGHVS and CDR2 is FQNEAQ in the germline V gene. J lost 3 bases, V lost 2 bases, and 0 bases had no gene match. The CDR3 here is CASSLTSGSYEQYF. CDR3 coding DNA: TGTGCCAGCAGCTTAACTAGCGGGAGCTACGAGCAGTACTTC.

The chain joins TRBV9 to TRBJ2-7; no reliable D call. Trimming left V 0 bases short and J 2 bases short, with 12 bases between. Germline-derived CDR1 and CDR2 are SGDLS and YYNGEE. CDR3 length: 15 amino acids. Here the CDR3 DNA reads TGTGCCAGCAGCGTAGGAGGAGCGCGCACCTACGAGCAGTACTTC. Protein sequence: CASSVGGARTYEQYF.

V gene TRBV5-4 combines with J gene TRBJ1-2; 7 nucleotides line up with TRBD1. V shed 3 bases and J 0 bases; nucleotides not matched to a gene: 11. CDR1 SGHNT and CDR2 YYREEE come from the germline V gene (reference sequence). This CDR3 region has 17 residues. The CDR3 DNA follows: TGTGCCAGCAGCTGGTCAAATTCAGGGGGTACTAACTATGGCTACACCTTC. This gives the protein CASSWSNSGGTNYGYTF. The whole variable domain, filled in from reference TRBV5-4 and TRBJ1-2, reads ETGVTQSPTHLIKTRGQQVTLRCSSQSGHNTVSWYQQALGQGPQFIFQYYREEENGRGNFPPRFSGLQFPNYSSELNVNALELDDSALYLCASSWSNSGGTNYGYTFGSGTRLTVV.

The chain uses TRBV4-1 and TRBJ1-1, with D perhaps matching TRBD1 (5 bases). CDR1 and CDR2 (germline): MGHRA, YSYEKL. V lost 3 bases, J lost 3 bases, and 11 bases lay in between. CDR3 length: 14 residues. CDR3 DNA: TGCGCCAGCAGCCATCTCAGGGATTACACTGAAGCTTTCTTT. It is translated as CASSHLRDYTEAFF.

The chain uses TRBV5-1 and TRBJ2-5, with 11 positions matching TRBD1. The J segment lost 4 bases and the V segment lost 4 bases, leaving 9 bases of the junction unmatched. The length of the CDR3 is 16 residues. Looked up from germline, CDR1 is SGHRS and CDR2 is YFSETQ. This chain's CDR3 is CASSTGTGGPVETQYF. DNA of the CDR3: TGCGCCAGCAGCACCGGGACAGGGGGACCTGTAGAGACCCAGTACTTC. Together with reference TRBV5-1 and TRBJ2-5, the CDR3 gives the full variable domain: KAGVTQTPRYLIKTRGQQVTLSCSPISGHRSVSWYQQTPGQGLQFLFEYFSETQRNKGNFPGRFSGRQFSNSRSEMNVSTLELGDSALYLCASSTGTGGPVETQYFGPGTRLLVL.

This clone has a single count. This chain connects TRBV18 to TRBJ1-5; TRBD1 might be the D (6 bases). Trimming took 2 bases from V and 0 from J, leaving 11 bases between them. The CDR3 length is 16 residues. The germline V gene has CDR1 KGHSH and CDR2 LQKENI. CDR3 nucleotide sequence: TGTGCCAGCTCACCATCGGACAGTCATAGCAATCAGCCCCAGCATTTT. Residues: CASSPSDSHSNQPQHF.

The rearrangement uses TRBV25-1 and TRBJ1-2; perhaps TRBD1 as D (5 bases). From germline, CDR1 is MGHDK and CDR2 SYGVNS. This CDR3 region has 17 residues. V lost 3 bases and J lost 0, with 17 bases in between. The CDR3 protein is CASSDPPQDSTNYGYTF. The CDR3, as DNA: TGTGCCAGCAGTGATCCCCCACAAGACAGCACTAACTATGGCTACACCTTC.

This chain connects TRBV29-1 to TRBJ2-1, with D perhaps TRBD2 (5 bases). Trimming cost V 2 bases and J 6 bases, with 11 bases left between them. Per the germline V gene, CDR1 is SQVTM and CDR2 is ANQGSEA. The CDR3 consists of 13 residues. CDR3: CSVELQLGNEQFF. CDR3 DNA: TGCAGCGTTGAACTCCAACTAGGCAATGAGCAGTTCTTC.

J is TRBJ2-1 and V is TRBV28; tentatively, D is TRBD2 (5 bases). Trimming removed 3 bases at V and 3 bases at J, with 12 bases between. The CDR3 runs 15 residues. CDR1 is MDHEN and CDR2 is SYDVKM in the germline V gene. The CDR3 loop reads CASSFIRTDYNEQFF. For the CDR3, the DNA is TGTGCCAGCAGTTTTATCCGGACTGACTACAATGAGCAGTTCTTC.

This clone was seen just once. The V gene is TRBV7-3, the J gene TRBJ2-1, with unresolved D. CDR1 is SGHTA and CDR2 is FQGTGA in the germline V gene. The length of the CDR3 is 15 residues. Trimming removed 0 bases from V and 0 bases from J, with 6 bases in between. CDR3 loop: CASSLTRSSYNEQFF. CDR3 nucleotide sequence: TGTGCCAGCAGCTTAACTAGGAGCTCCTACAATGAGCAGTTCTTC. The full variable domain, completed using reference TRBV7-3 and TRBJ2-1, is GAGVSQTPSNKVTEKGKYVELRCDPISGHTALYWYRQSLGQGPEFLIYFQGTGAADDSGLPNDRFFAVRPEGSVSTLKIQRTERGDSAVYLCASSLTRSSYNEQFFGPGTRLTVL.

This chain uses TRBV2 with TRBJ2-7; 8 bases are a match to TRBD2. The CDR3 totals 13 residues. Germline CDR1 and CDR2: SNHLY and FYNNEI. Germline trimming cut 6 bases from V and 7 bases from J; bases unmatched to any gene: 8. The CDR3 DNA follows: TGTGCCAGCAGCGCACCTCGGGAGGGGGAGCAGTACTTC. Translated, it gives CASSAPREGEQYF.

This clone appeared a few times. The gene calls are TRBV29-1 and TRBJ1-2; 8 nucleotides match TRBD1. CDR3 length: 12 residues. V lost 3 bases and J lost 8; bases outside the gene matches: 5. The germline gives CDR1 SQVTM, CDR2 ANQGSEA. As DNA, the CDR3 is TGCAGCGTTGAGCAGGGGGCCGGCGGCTACACCTTC. This encodes CSVEQGAGGYTF.